These T cell receptor beta chains were read from a single sample in a study of blood T cell repertoires in COVID-19. The assay was immunoSEQ multiplex PCR, and TCRdb's table has in-frame clones only and misses some. Of about 130,000 clones in the sample, approximately 74% were seen once. Sequenced: peripheral blood. These receptors all come from a man between 60 and 70 years old with acute or convalescent COVID-19. CDR3s include the opening cysteine and the closing phenylalanine or tryptophan. The D gene is left open where the match is weak.

D: -
V: TRBV11-2
J: TRBJ1-2
CDR3: CASSLGLSYGYTF
DNA: TGTGCCAGCAGCTTGGGCCTGTCCTATGGCTACACCTTC

D: -
V: TRBV2
J: TRBJ1-5
CDR3: CASSEVRNQPQHF
DNA: TGTGCCAGCAGTGAAGTCAGAAATCAGCCCCAGCATTTT

D: -
V: TRBV5-6
J: TRBJ2-3
CDR3: CASSPMTSSGSTDTQYF
DNA: TGTGCCAGCAGCCCCATGACTTCCAGCGGGAGCACAGATACGCAGTATTTT

D: -
V: TRBV6-1
J: TRBJ1-1
CDR3: CASSDPMRTEAFF
DNA: TGTGCCAGCAGTGACCCCATGCGGACTGAAGCTTTCTTT

D: TRBD2
V: TRBV3-1/TRBV3-2
J: TRBJ2-3
CDR3: CASSSQRERGTDTQYF
DNA: TGTGCCAGCAGCTCACAGCGGGAGAGGGGCACAGATACGCAGTATTTT

D: -
V: TRBV7-8
J: TRBJ1-2
CDR3: CASSLDRVGYTF
DNA: TGTGCCAGCAGCTTAGACAGGGTTGGCTACACCTTC

D: TRBD2
V: TRBV9
J: TRBJ2-1
CDR3: CASSVGSSGGSHNEQFF
DNA: TGTGCCAGCAGCGTTGGTTCTAGCGGGGGGTCCCACAATGAGCAGTTCTTC

D: TRBD1
V: TRBV19
J: TRBJ2-1
CDR3: CASRWRGQGKNEQFF
DNA: TGTGCCAGTAGATGGCGAGGACAGGGCAAAAATGAGCAGTTCTTC

D: -
V: TRBV5-1
J: TRBJ2-1
CDR3: CASTRDSSSYNEQFF
DNA: TGCGCCAGCACGAGGGACTCCAGCTCCTACAATGAGCAGTTCTTC

D: -
V: TRBV24-1
J: TRBJ2-3
CDR3: CATSGGLPTDTQYF
DNA: TGTGCCACCAGTGGTGGCCTCCCCACAGATACGCAGTATTTT

D: TRBD1
V: TRBV27
J: TRBJ1-2
CDR3: CASSLQGAGGYTF
DNA: TGTGCCAGCAGTTTACAGGGGGCCGGTGGCTACACCTTC

D: -
V: TRBV15
J: TRBJ2-1
CDR3: CATSNGHEQFF
DNA: TGTGCCACCAGCAATGGGCATGAGCAGTTCTTC

D: -
V: TRBV19
J: TRBJ2-7
CDR3: CASSLNQGSEQYF
DNA: TGTGCCAGTAGCCTAAACCAGGGTTCCGAGCAGTACTTC

D: TRBD2
V: TRBV15
J: TRBJ2-1
CDR3: CATSRSSRTRNNEQFF
DNA: TGTGCCACCAGCAGATCTTCTAGGACTAGAAACAATGAGCAGTTCTTC

D: -
V: TRBV6-5
J: TRBJ1-6
CDR3: CASGERGSPLHF
DNA: TGTGCCAGCGGGGAAAGGGGTTCACCCCTCCACTTT